This T cell receptor beta chain was obtained from a study of T-cell reconstitution after alpha-beta-depleted transplantation in children. The germline V gene encodes CDR1 LNHDA and CDR2 SQIVND (reference sequence). The CDR3 contains 14 residues. Trimming stripped 5 bases from V and 4 bases from J, with 12 bases between. Study results and limitations: Reportedly, roughly two months post-transplant, alpha-beta T cells arose from several hundred expanded graft clones.

Note on this clonotype: The antigen is undetermined.

Unique molecular identifiers were incorporated during preparation of the TCRbeta library. TCRdb ran MiXCR on the PCR reads and lists one entry per CDR3 protein. This table holds 400,000 to 550,000 distinct CDR3 sequences, 8% to 11% found once. V usage is TRBV19 and J usage is TRBJ1-5, with D maybe TRBD1 (6 bases). The sequence was obtained from a child aged 2 to 10 with inherited bone marrow failure, due to receive a stem cell transplant. The source was PBMCs, collected before TCRalphabeta/CD19-depleted stem cell transplant. In DNA, the CDR3 is TGTGCCAGTAGTGTCCAGGGGCTTAATCAGCCCCAGCATTTT. This encodes CASSVQGLNQPQHF.